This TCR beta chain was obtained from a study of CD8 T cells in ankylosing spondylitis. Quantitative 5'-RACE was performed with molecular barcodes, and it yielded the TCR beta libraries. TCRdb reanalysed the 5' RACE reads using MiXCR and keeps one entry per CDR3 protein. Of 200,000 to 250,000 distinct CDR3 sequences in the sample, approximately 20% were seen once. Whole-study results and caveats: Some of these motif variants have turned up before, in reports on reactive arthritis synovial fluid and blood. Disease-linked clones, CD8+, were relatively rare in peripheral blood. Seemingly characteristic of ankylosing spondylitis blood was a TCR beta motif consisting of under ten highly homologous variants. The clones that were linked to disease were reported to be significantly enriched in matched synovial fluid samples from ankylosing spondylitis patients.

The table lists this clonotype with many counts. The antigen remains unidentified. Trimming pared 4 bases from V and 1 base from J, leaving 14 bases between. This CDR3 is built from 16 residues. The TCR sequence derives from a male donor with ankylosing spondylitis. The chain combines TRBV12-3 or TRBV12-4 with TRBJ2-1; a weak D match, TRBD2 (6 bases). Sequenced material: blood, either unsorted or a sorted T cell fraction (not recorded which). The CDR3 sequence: CASSSPSAGSYNEQFF. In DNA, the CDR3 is TGTGCCAGCAGTTCGCCCTCGGCGGGGTCCTACAATGAGCAGTTCTTC.